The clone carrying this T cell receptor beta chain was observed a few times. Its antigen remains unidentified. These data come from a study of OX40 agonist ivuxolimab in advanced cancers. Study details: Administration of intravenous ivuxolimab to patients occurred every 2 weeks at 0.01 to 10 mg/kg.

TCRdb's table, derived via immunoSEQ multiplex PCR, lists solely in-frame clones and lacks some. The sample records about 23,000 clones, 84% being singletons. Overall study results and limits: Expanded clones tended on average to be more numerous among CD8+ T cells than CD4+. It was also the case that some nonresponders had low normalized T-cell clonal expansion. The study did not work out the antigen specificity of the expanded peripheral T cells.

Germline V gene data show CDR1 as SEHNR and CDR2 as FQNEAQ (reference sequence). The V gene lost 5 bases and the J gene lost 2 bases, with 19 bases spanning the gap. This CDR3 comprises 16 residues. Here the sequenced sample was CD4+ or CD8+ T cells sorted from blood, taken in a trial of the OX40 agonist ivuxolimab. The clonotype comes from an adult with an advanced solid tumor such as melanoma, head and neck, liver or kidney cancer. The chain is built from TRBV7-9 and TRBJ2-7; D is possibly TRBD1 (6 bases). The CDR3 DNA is TGTGCCAGCAGCCGGGACACCATGGGTCCCCCCTACGAGCAGTACTTC. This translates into CASSRDTMGPPYEQYF.